The clone carrying this TCR beta chain showed up just once. The data derive from a study of Ad26.COV2.S vaccination and SARS-CoV-2 variants. Study in general: The donor was enrolled in the Ad26.COV2.S arm of the COV1001 trial.

Profiled with immunoSEQ multiplex PCR; TCRdb holds only in-frame clones, not every one. The table records about 460,000 clones, roughly nine tenths of them present only once. The germline V gene encodes CDR1 SGHTA and CDR2 FQGNSA. The ends were cut back, 4 bases at V and 6 bases at J, with 16 bases in the middle. This CDR3 has 14 residues. The treatment here: roughly 18 received Ad26.COV2.S at low or high dose, single or two shots; five or six received placebo; per-sample allocation not given. Sampling took place 63 days after the first vaccine or placebo injection. This vaccine is an Ad26 vector that expresses the Wuhan-strain SARS-CoV-2 spike.

The sample consisted of peripheral blood, taken in a trial of Ad26.COV2.S vaccine versus placebo. The chain links TRBV7-2 to TRBJ2-7; tentatively, D is TRBD1 (6 bases). The sequence derives from a person aged 18 to 65 who received the Ad26.COV2.S COVID-19 vaccine or a placebo. The CDR3 loop is CASSSSGQSVEQYF. Written as DNA, the CDR3 is TGTGCCAGCAGCTCCAGCGGACAGAGTGTCGAGCAGTACTTC.